This TCR beta chain was captured by sequencing in a study of OX40 agonist ivuxolimab in advanced cancers. The table came from immunoSEQ multiplex PCR; TCRdb's copy has only in-frame clones and leaves some out. Altogether tens of thousands of clones are present, over 85% being singletons, with the ten largest covering about 1%. Blood was sampled at baseline, cycle 4 day 1, and cycle 7 day 1. Germline V gene sequence: CDR1 LGHNT, CDR2 FRNRAP. The CDR3 has 17 residues. Trimming at V came to 1 base and at J to 4 bases, leaving 6 bases not matched to a gene. The rearrangement uses TRBV12-5 and TRBJ2-3; 12 nucleotides align to TRBD2. This specimen was CD4+ or CD8+ T cells sorted from blood, taken in a trial of the OX40 agonist ivuxolimab. The clonotype originates from an adult with an advanced solid tumor such as melanoma, head and neck, liver or kidney cancer. CDR3 region: CASGLGLAGARADTQYF. The CDR3 DNA sequence: TGTGCTAGTGGTTTGGGACTAGCGGGAGCTAGAGCAGATACGCAGTATTTT.